The 21 T cell receptor beta chains below were found in one sample sequenced in a study of PD-1 blockade in classical Hodgkin lymphoma. Sequencing was performed with immunoSEQ multiplex PCR; in TCRdb, only in-frame clones are kept and a portion is missing. The sample has some 46,000 clones; around three quarters are singletons. All patients relapsed after autologous stem cell transplantation, and brentuximab vedotin exposure varied. The sample here was peripheral blood mononuclear cells (PBMCs), taken before the second cycle of nivolumab. The receptor set was obtained from a human donor with classical Hodgkin lymphoma.

The chain combines TRBV5-4 with TRBJ1-4; 9 bases are shared with TRBD1. The CDR3 is made up of 17 amino acids. Germline V gene lookup returns CDR1 SGHNT and CDR2 YYREEE (reference sequence). Losses at the gene ends were 4 bases for V and 0 bases for J; bases not matched to a gene: 7. CDR3 bases: TGTGCCAGCAGCCCCCTACAGGGGGCAGCAACTAATGAAAAACTGTTTTTT. It codes for CASSPLQGAATNEKLFF.

As to this clone: This may come from a read error, since a much larger clone is one base off. This chain uses TRBV7-9 with TRBJ1-1; TRBD1 agrees at 7 bases. The CDR3 sequence is 12 residues long. Looked up from germline, CDR1 is SEHNR and CDR2 is FQNEAQ (reference sequence). V dropped 4 bases and J dropped 4; count of bases not matched to a gene: 0. The CDR3 nucleotides are TGTGCCAGCAGCTCAGGGGGCACTGAAGCTTTCTTT. Protein: CASSSGGTEAFF.

The DNA of the CDR3 is TGTGCCAGTAGTATAGAGGGCAGGGTAGCCAAAAACATTCAGTACTTC. It codes for CASSIEGRVAKNIQYF. V gene TRBV19 combines with J gene TRBJ2-4; D possibly corresponds to TRBD1 (5 bases). The CDR3 is 16 residues long. The germline V gene encodes CDR1 LNHDA and CDR2 SQIVND (reference sequence). The germline V and J ends were trimmed by 0 bases and 0 bases, with 9 bases remaining between them.

The rearrangement links TRBV9 to TRBJ1-2; possibly TRBD1 for D (5 bases). V lost 4 bases, J lost 7 bases, and 17 bases lay in between. The CDR3 is 14 amino acids. CDR1 is SGDLS, CDR2 YYNGEE, per germline. The CDR3 region is CASSPDPTAPGYTF. CDR3 sequence (DNA): TGTGCCAGCAGCCCGGATCCGACAGCTCCTGGCTACACCTTC.

This clone was detected only once. J is TRBJ2-7 and V is TRBV28; D gene ambiguous. The CDR3 runs to 13 residues. Germline values: CDR1 MDHEN, CDR2 SYDVKM. V was shortened by 5 bases and J by 1 base, with 9 bases between the two germline ends. CDR3 DNA sequence: TGTGCCAGCAGTCCCCCTGGATCCTACGAGCAGTACTTC. It codes for CASSPPGSYEQYF.

This chain joins TRBV11-2 and TRBJ1-1; D not certain. CDR1 is SGHAT, CDR2 FQNNGV, per germline. V dropped 3 bases and J dropped 7 bases, with 9 bases sitting between them. The CDR3 contains 12 residues. Here the CDR3 DNA reads TGTGCCAGCAGCTTGGAAATTAGTGAAGCTTTCTTT. This sequence encodes CASSLEISEAFF. The whole variable domain, filled in from reference TRBV11-2 and TRBJ1-1, reads EAGVAQSPRYKIIEKRQSVAFWCNPISGHATLYWYQQILGQGPKLLIQFQNNGVVDDSQLPKDRFSAERLKGVDSTLKIQPAKLEDSAVYLCASSLEISEAFFGQGTRLTVV.

The V call is TRBV2, the J call TRBJ1-1; D may be TRBD1 (5 bases). CDR3 length: 14 amino acids. The V end lost 6 bases, the J end lost 5 bases, and 16 bases lay between the germline ends. CDR1 is SNHLY, CDR2 FYNNEI, per germline. CDR3 region: CASRREGRGTEAFF. The CDR3 bases are TGTGCCAGCAGGAGGGAGGGGCGGGGGACTGAAGCTTTCTTT.

The V call is TRBV5-1, the J call TRBJ2-3; 8 positions match TRBD2. After removal of 6 bases from V and 6 bases from J, the junction contained 6 bases not matched to a gene. The CDR3 loop spans 13 amino acids. CDR1 and CDR2 (germline): SGHRS, YFSETQ. CDR3 protein: CASTAGVGDTQYF. The CDR3 DNA follows: TGCGCCAGCACAGCGGGAGTGGGGGATACGCAGTATTTT.

The V and J genes are TRBV2 and TRBJ2-7, with TRBD2 identical over 10 bases. J was trimmed by 2 bases and V by 2 bases; bases with no gene match: 3. The CDR3 contains 15 residues. Germline V lookup: CDR1 SNHLY, CDR2 FYNNEI. This CDR3 reads CASSEWLAGAYEQYF. CDR3 nucleotide sequence: TGTGCCAGCAGTGAATGGCTAGCGGGGGCCTACGAGCAGTACTTC. Full variable domain (missing parts from reference TRBV2 and TRBJ2-7): EPEVTQTPSHQVTQMGQEVILRCVPISNHLYFYWYRQILGQKVEFLVSFYNNEISEKSEIFDDQFSVERPDGSNFTLKIRSTKLEDSAMYFCASSEWLAGAYEQYFGPGTRLTVT.

This clone was found a few times. The chain recombines TRBV10-3 with TRBJ1-6, with a tentative D call TRBD1 (5 bases). Deletions cut 4 bases from V and 9 bases from J, with 13 bases between. The CDR3 covers 14 residues. In germline, CDR1 is ENHRY, CDR2 SYGVKD. In nucleotides, the CDR3 is TGTGCCATCAGTGTCGAACAAGGGGTTTCACCCCTCCACTTT. Translation gives CAISVEQGVSPLHF.

This clone has more than one count but fewer than ten. The V and J genes are TRBV6-1 and TRBJ2-7, with D unresolved. The V gene's germline CDR1 is MNHNS and CDR2 SASEGT. The ends were cut back, 8 bases at V and 1 base at J, with 6 bases in the middle. This CDR3 is built from 11 residues. CDR3 coding DNA: TGTGCCAGCTCTACTTCCTACGAGCAGTACTTC. Its protein product is CASSTSYEQYF.

This clone was recorded once. The chain recombines TRBV6-1 with TRBJ1-5, with D possibly matching TRBD1 (6 bases). Germline values: CDR1 MNHNS, CDR2 SASEGT. The length of the CDR3 is 17 residues. Trimming removed 3 bases from V and 0 bases from J, with 15 bases in between. The CDR3 reads CASSDYPQGLSNQPQHF. The CDR3 DNA is TGTGCCAGCAGTGATTATCCCCAGGGGCTTAGCAATCAGCCCCAGCATTTT.

The V call is TRBV6-6, the J call TRBJ1-2; D is possibly TRBD1 (5 bases). Germline CDR1 is MNHNY and CDR2 is SVGAGI (reference sequence). The V gene lost 4 bases and the J gene lost 3 bases, with 12 bases spanning the gap. The CDR3 covers 14 residues. The CDR3 protein is CASSSGGRDYGYTF. In nucleotides, the CDR3 is TGTGCCAGCAGTTCGGGGGGAAGGGACTATGGCTACACCTTC.

As for this clone: An end of the junction differs from the germline gene, which may be a read error. The chain has TRBV7-2 and TRBJ2-3; D remains unclear. The germline V gene encodes CDR1 SGHTA and CDR2 FQGNSA. CDR3 size: 12 residues. The CDR3 loop reads CASSLEQGPENF. The CDR3 coding sequence is TGTGCCAGCAGCTTAGAACAAGGCCCCGAGAATTTT.

This chain uses TRBV15 with TRBJ1-2, with no clear D. In germline, CDR1 is LNHNV, CDR2 YYDKDF (reference sequence). Deletions cut 0 bases from V and 8 bases from J, with 16 bases between. This CDR3 comprises 15 residues. This CDR3 reads CATSRDPVSSAGYTF. The CDR3 DNA follows: TGTGCCACCAGCAGAGACCCAGTTTCTTCGGCCGGCTACACCTTC. The entire variable domain, with the rest obtained from reference TRBV15 and TRBJ1-2, is as follows: DAMVIQNPRYQVTQFGKPVTLSCSQTLNHNVMYWYQQKSSQAPKLLFHYYDKDFNNEADTPDNFQSRRPNTSFCFLDIRSPGLGDTAMYLCATSRDPVSSAGYTFGSGTRLTVV.

The V gene is TRBV4-3, the J gene TRBJ2-6, with TRBD1 matching 8 bases. The trim removed 4 bases at V and 0 bases at J, leaving 5 bases unmatched. Per germline, CDR1 LGHNA and CDR2 YSLEER. The CDR3 sequence is 17 residues long. The CDR3 nucleotides read TGCGCCAGCAGCCCCGGGACAGGACCCTCTGGGGCCAACGTCCTGACTTTC. As protein: CASSPGTGPSGANVLTF.

V is TRBV5-4 and J is TRBJ2-7, with D perhaps matching TRBD1 or TRBD2 (5 bases each). There are 15 residues in the CDR3. Germline loops: CDR1 SGHNT, CDR2 YYREEE (reference sequence). V lost 4 bases and J lost 0, with 14 bases in between. Here the CDR3 reads CASSVGTGSSYEQYF. CDR3 coding DNA: TGTGCCAGCAGCGTGGGGACCGGAAGCTCCTACGAGCAGTACTTC. Variable domain in full (rest from reference TRBV5-4 and TRBJ2-7): ETGVTQSPTHLIKTRGQQVTLRCSSQSGHNTVSWYQQALGQGPQFIFQYYREEENGRGNFPPRFSGLQFPNYSSELNVNALELDDSALYLCASSVGTGSSYEQYFGPGTRLTVT.

The chain combines TRBV4-2 with TRBJ1-4, with D possibly being TRBD1 (6 bases). With 1 base removed from V and 13 bases from J, the gap between germline ends came to 13 bases. Germline V lookup: CDR1 LGHNA, CDR2 YNFKEQ. CDR3 length equals 13 residues. The CDR3 sequence: CASSQGTAFGLFF. The CDR3 nucleotides are TGTGCCAGCAGCCAAGGGACAGCCTTCGGACTGTTTTTT.

The chain combines TRBV5-6 with TRBJ2-4; D is ambiguous. Germline assignment: CDR1 SGHDT and CDR2 YYEEEE. The ends were cut back, 3 bases at V and 0 bases at J, with 10 bases in the middle. The CDR3 has 15 residues. CDR3 DNA: TGTGCCAGCAGCTCCGGCATACTAGCCAAAAACATTCAGTACTTC. Protein sequence: CASSSGILAKNIQYF.

The gene calls are TRBV7-9 and TRBJ1-1; D might be TRBD1 (5 bases). The CDR3 is made up of 13 amino acids. Germline CDR1 reads SEHNR; CDR2 reads FQNEAQ (reference sequence). V was shortened by 5 bases and J by 8 bases, with 15 bases between the two germline ends. CDR3 DNA: TGTGCCAGCAGCCTAACGGGCGGGGGGGAAGCTTTCTTT. Amino acid sequence: CASSLTGGGEAFF.

V and J are TRBV28 and TRBJ2-1; no firm D call. V lost 3 bases and J lost 9, with 6 bases in between. CDR3 length: 11 residues. The germline V gene encodes CDR1 MDHEN and CDR2 SYDVKM. The CDR3 is CASSFGIEQFF. The CDR3, as DNA: TGTGCCAGCAGTTTTGGCATTGAGCAGTTCTTC.